These 24 T cell receptor beta chains share one sample of origin, sequenced in a study of graft-versus-host responses after intestinal transplantation. Using immunoSEQ multiplex PCR, the repertoire was profiled, and TCRdb retains in-frame clones only, with some absent. Of about 51,000 clones in the sample, 85% to 95% were seen once. What these receptors recognize is not known. Sequenced material: unstimulated CD8+ T cells sorted from spleen or lymph node cells, taken before transplant. All receptors come from a human donor who was the organ donor for an intestinal transplant.

The chain recombines TRBV7-3 with TRBJ2-2; D possibly corresponds to TRBD2 (5 bases). V was cut by 5 bases and J by 5 bases, with 18 bases left in between. In germline, CDR1 is SGHTA, CDR2 FQGTGA. This CDR3 region has 16 residues. The CDR3 region has the DNA TGTGCCAGCAGCCCCTCGTCCGGGGTTGGGACCGGGGAGCTGTTTTTT. Amino acids: CASSPSSGVGTGELFF.

This chain links TRBV30 with TRBJ1-1, with D maybe TRBD1 (6 bases). Germline CDR1 and CDR2: GTSNPN and SVGIG (reference sequence). The V end lost 4 bases, the J end lost 3 bases, and 12 bases lay between the germline ends. This CDR3 has 13 residues. This CDR3 reads CAWTGAVDTEAFF. CDR3 nucleotides: TGTGCCTGGACAGGGGCGGTGGACACTGAAGCTTTCTTT.

This clone showed up just a few times. V usage is TRBV5-1 and J usage is TRBJ1-2; 7 bases fit TRBD1. CDR3 length equals 18 residues. V lost 7 bases, J lost 2 bases, and 20 bases stayed unmatched. Germline CDR1 and CDR2: SGHRS and YFSETQ. The CDR3 region has the DNA TGCGCCAGCCGACCGGCTTGGGGGGACCAGACAGGGAACTATGGCTACACCTTC. It encodes CASRPAWGDQTGNYGYTF. Full variable domain (missing parts from reference TRBV5-1 and TRBJ1-2): KAGVTQTPRYLIKTRGQQVTLSCSPISGHRSVSWYQQTPGQGLQFLFEYFSETQRNKGNFPGRFSGRQFSNSRSEMNVSTLELGDSALYLCASRPAWGDQTGNYGYTFGSGTRLTVV.

The chain is built from TRBV9 and TRBJ1-1; D is possibly TRBD1 (5 bases). The CDR3 is 13 amino acids. In germline, CDR1 is SGDLS, CDR2 YYNGEE. Trimming pared 4 bases from V and 8 bases from J, leaving 15 bases between. CDR3 in DNA: TGTGCCAGCAGCCCTGGGACCGGGGTAGAAGCTTTCTTT. This gives the protein CASSPGTGVEAFF.

The V call is TRBV5-4, the J call TRBJ1-1, with D maybe TRBD1 (5 bases). Germline values: CDR1 SGHNT, CDR2 YYREEE (reference sequence). Trimming took off 2 bases at V and 3 bases at J, with 11 bases between the two ends. The CDR3 runs 14 residues. The CDR3 coding sequence is TGTGCCAGCAGCTTAACTCCAGGGTACACTGAAGCTTTCTTT. Translated: CASSLTPGYTEAFF.

The V gene is TRBV9, the J gene TRBJ1-1; D is unresolved. Germline CDR1 is SGDLS and CDR2 is YYNGEE. The CDR3 spans 16 residues. Trimming left V 1 base short and J 0 bases short, with 13 bases between. In DNA, the CDR3 is TGTGCCAGCAGCGTAAGCCGGACCGGGATGAACACTGAAGCTTTCTTT. Translation gives CASSVSRTGMNTEAFF.

The chain joins TRBV30 to TRBJ2-7, with D unclear. This CDR3 contains 12 residues. Trimming cost V 0 bases and J 4 bases, with 7 bases left between them. Germline-derived CDR1 and CDR2 are GTSNPN and SVGIG (reference sequence). DNA of the CDR3: TGTGCCTGGAGTGTCGGTGGTTACGAGCAGTACTTC. This translates into CAWSVGGYEQYF.

This clone was seen a single time. The J gene is TRBJ2-3, the V gene TRBV9; 10 nucleotides agree with TRBD1. V shed 3 bases, J shed 6 bases, and the junction held 7 bases outside the gene matches. Germline V gene data show CDR1 as SGDLS and CDR2 as YYNGEE. The CDR3 loop spans 15 amino acids. In DNA, the CDR3 is TGTGCCAGCAGCGACGGGACAGGGGAATGGGATACGCAGTATTTT. Protein product: CASSDGTGEWDTQYF. Variable domain in full (rest from reference TRBV9 and TRBJ2-3): DSGVTQTPKHLITATGQRVTLRCSPRSGDLSVYWYQQSLDQGLQFLIQYYNGEERAKGNILERFSAQQFPDLHSELNLSSLELGDSALYFCASSDGTGEWDTQYFGPGTRLTVL.

This rearrangement joins TRBV4-2 to TRBJ2-7; D remains ambiguous. V lost 4 bases, J lost 3 bases, and 19 bases lay in between. This CDR3 region has 16 residues. Germline V gives CDR1 LGHNA, CDR2 YNFKEQ. CDR3 bases: TGTGCCAGCAGCCCTTGGTCTAGTGGGGATAACTACGAGCAGTACTTC. It translates to CASSPWSSGDNYEQYF.

DNA of the CDR3: TGTGCCAGCAGTGCCAGGGGAAGGGGCACTGAAGCTTTCTTT. This gives the protein CASSARGRGTEAFF. V and J are TRBV25-1 and TRBJ1-1; a possible D gene is TRBD1 (6 bases). This CDR3 is 14 amino acids long. Germline V lookup: CDR1 MGHDK, CDR2 SYGVNS. Trimming took off 4 bases at V and 4 bases at J, with 13 bases between the two ends.

The chain has TRBV19 and TRBJ1-5, with TRBD1 as a possible D gene (5 bases). V was trimmed by 4 bases and J by 2 bases, leaving 21 bases between them. The germline V gene has CDR1 LNHDA and CDR2 SQIVND (reference sequence). This CDR3 has 18 amino acids. The CDR3 reads CASSNAKVGDEGNQPQHF. CDR3 sequence (DNA): TGTGCCAGTAGTAACGCTAAGGTAGGGGACGAGGGCAATCAGCCCCAGCATTTT.

The chain employs TRBV5-8 and TRBJ1-1; TRBD1 is a possible D gene (5 bases). The germline V gene encodes CDR1 SGHTS and CDR2 YDEGEE. The ends were cut back, 3 bases at V and 5 bases at J, with 11 bases in the middle. There are 13 residues in the CDR3. CDR3: CASSWGTETEAFF. CDR3 bases: TGTGCCAGCAGCTGGGGGACGGAAACTGAAGCTTTCTTT.

The genes are TRBV10-3 and TRBJ1-1, with 9 bases aligning to TRBD1. The CDR3 totals 16 residues. With V trimmed by 5 bases and J by 3 bases, 10 bases remained unmatched. Germline values: CDR1 ENHRY, CDR2 SYGVKD. This CDR3 reads CAISKHLQGADTEAFF. The CDR3, as DNA: TGTGCCATCAGTAAACACCTACAGGGGGCTGACACTGAAGCTTTCTTT.

This clone was recorded once. This chain connects TRBV20-1 to TRBJ2-1; D is ambiguous. The CDR3 loop spans 10 amino acids. Germline V gene lookup returns CDR1 DFQATT and CDR2 SNEGSKA (reference sequence). Between the trimmed V and J ends, which lost 3 bases and 5 bases, there was a span of 2 bases. Here the CDR3 reads CSASHNEQFF. Written as DNA, the CDR3 is TGCAGTGCTAGTCACAATGAGCAGTTCTTC.

The chain joins TRBV30 to TRBJ2-7; TRBD1 is a possible D gene (7 bases). Germline loops: CDR1 GTSNPN, CDR2 SVGIG (reference sequence). Trimming shortened V by 2 bases and J by 2 bases, and 19 bases separated the two germline ends. The CDR3 extends over 16 amino acids. The CDR3 sequence is CAWSLGQTGRTYEQYF. The CDR3 nucleotides are TGTGCCTGGAGTCTCGGCCAGACAGGGAGGACCTACGAGCAGTACTTC.

This clone was observed once. The V and J genes are TRBV28 and TRBJ1-5; possibly TRBD1 for D (6 bases). This CDR3 region has 18 residues. V lost 3 bases and J 3 bases, leaving 21 bases between the germline ends. Germline values: CDR1 MDHEN, CDR2 SYDVKM. The CDR3 region has the DNA TGTGCCAGCAGTTTTTTAAGCGTTGGCAGGGGCACCAATCAGCCCCAGCATTTT. Amino acids: CASSFLSVGRGTNQPQHF.

V usage is TRBV15 and J usage is TRBJ1-5; D is unresolved. V gave up 1 base and J gave up 9 bases, with 7 bases separating them. The CDR3 covers 12 residues. Germline CDR1 is LNHNV and CDR2 is YYDKDF (reference sequence). In nucleotides, the CDR3 is TGTGCCACCAGCAGAGGGACCCGGCCCCAGCATTTT. Encoded protein: CATSRGTRPQHF.

This clone appeared a few times. This chain links TRBV10-3 with TRBJ1-5, with D possibly being TRBD1 (6 bases). The CDR3 loop spans 13 amino acids. Germline V gene lookup returns CDR1 ENHRY and CDR2 SYGVKD. The ends were cut back, 5 bases at V and 6 bases at J, with 11 bases in the middle. The CDR3 protein is CAISSGGGQPQHF. CDR3 nucleotides: TGTGCCATCAGTAGCGGGGGCGGTCAGCCCCAGCATTTT.

The chain carries TRBV9 and TRBJ2-4, with D possibly TRBD1 on 6 matching bases. Germline lookup yields CDR1 SGDLS and CDR2 YYNGEE. The V end was cut by 6 bases, the J end by 5 bases, with 18 bases between. The CDR3 runs 15 residues. CDR3 residues: CASIPSAGAENIQYF. In DNA form, the CDR3 reads TGTGCCAGCATTCCTTCGGCAGGGGCAGAAAACATTCAGTACTTC. Complete variable domain (other parts from reference TRBV9 and TRBJ2-4): DSGVTQTPKHLITATGQRVTLRCSPRSGDLSVYWYQQSLDQGLQFLIQYYNGEERAKGNILERFSAQQFPDLHSELNLSSLELGDSALYFCASIPSAGAENIQYFGAGTRLSVL.

J is TRBJ1-2 and V is TRBV28; no clear D. Trimming removed 6 bases at V and 3 bases at J, with 17 bases between. The CDR3 runs 15 residues. Germline CDR1 reads MDHEN; CDR2 reads SYDVKM. CDR3 in amino acids: CASSLTPGEHYGYTF. Here the CDR3 DNA reads TGTGCCAGCAGCCTAACCCCGGGAGAACACTATGGCTACACCTTC.

The rearrangement joins TRBV27 to TRBJ2-1; 9 nucleotides line up with TRBD2. The trim removed 8 bases at V and 4 bases at J, leaving 15 bases unmatched. There are 17 residues in the CDR3. Germline V gene data show CDR1 as MNHEY and CDR2 as SMNVEV (reference sequence). CDR3 in amino acids: CASGSPTSGPHYNEQFF. The CDR3, as DNA: TGTGCCAGCGGAAGCCCGACTAGCGGCCCCCATTACAATGAGCAGTTCTTC.

The chain has TRBV15 and TRBJ2-7; D is uncertain. Germline-derived CDR1 and CDR2 are LNHNV and YYDKDF (reference sequence). The ends were cut back, 1 base at V and 3 bases at J, with 7 bases in the middle. The CDR3 contains 13 residues. CDR3 DNA: TGTGCCACCAGCAGAGTCGCAAACTACGAGCAGTACTTC. It codes for CATSRVANYEQYF.

V is TRBV13 and J is TRBJ2-5; TRBD1 matches at 7 bases. The J call is uncertain, as TRBJ2-7 better fits the DNA end. The CDR3 has 15 amino acids. CDR1 is PRHDT and CDR2 is FYEKMQ in the germline V gene (reference sequence). The CDR3 region has the DNA TGTGCCAGCAGCCGACGACAGAAGGGGGCGGTCGAGCAGTACTTC. Protein product: CASSRRQKGAVEQYF.

CDR3 sequence (DNA): TGTGCCTGGAGTGGAGCAGGGGGGAGTGGCTACACCTTC. Its translation is CAWSGAGGSGYTF. V and J are TRBV30 and TRBJ1-2; 7 nucleotides agree with TRBD1. With 1 base clipped from V and 7 bases from J, the junction kept 6 bases outside the gene matches. The CDR3 is 13 residues long. CDR1 is GTSNPN, CDR2 SVGIG, per germline (reference sequence).